The 16 T cell receptor beta chains given below trace back to one sample, sequenced in a study of immune characterization of retroperitoneal liposarcoma. Via MiXCR, TCRdb re-called the PCR reads, giving one row per CDR3 protein. The sample consists of about 3,000 distinct CDR3 sequences, approximately 45% of them appearing once. Sample: tumor tissue. Receptors were obtained from a male donor with retroperitoneal liposarcoma.

The chain joins TRBV6-5 to TRBJ1-2; tentative D call: TRBD1 (6 bases). Looked up from germline, CDR1 is MNHEY and CDR2 is SVGAGI. The CDR3 is made up of 14 amino acids. With 2 bases removed from V and 14 bases from J, the gap between germline ends came to 21 bases. The CDR3 loop reads CASSYATGPYSQTF. CDR3 nucleotides: TGTGCCAGCAGTTACGCGACAGGTCCCTATTCGCAAACCTTC.

This chain joins TRBV6-1 and TRBJ1-5; D is unresolved. V dropped 6 bases and J dropped 5 bases, with 17 bases sitting between them. Germline values: CDR1 MNHNS, CDR2 SASEGT. The CDR3 runs to 15 residues. The CDR3 nucleotides are TGTGCCAGCAGCCCTGACTCCGCCATATATCAGCCCCAGCATTTT. Translating it yields CASSPDSAIYQPQHF.

This clonotype is judged medium-sized. This rearrangement joins TRBV4-1 to TRBJ2-2; D remains ambiguous. The CDR3 totals 13 residues. Trimming took off 4 bases at V and 5 bases at J, with 8 bases between the two ends. Germline lookup yields CDR1 MGHRA and CDR2 YSYEKL. The CDR3 DNA is TGCGCCAGCAGCCCGACACCAACCGGGGAGCTGTTTTTT. Residues: CASSPTPTGELFF.

The rearrangement uses TRBV5-4 and TRBJ2-3; D is unclear. V lost 0 bases, J lost 7 bases, and 6 bases lay in between. There are 12 residues in the CDR3. Germline V lookup: CDR1 SGHNT, CDR2 YYREEE (reference sequence). The CDR3 here is CASSLGWYTQYF. Written as DNA, the CDR3 is TGTGCCAGCAGCTTGGGTTGGTATACGCAGTATTTT.

This clonotype is a singleton in its sample. The genes are TRBV7-2 and TRBJ1-1; no clear D. This CDR3 is built from 13 residues. The ends were cut back, 4 bases at V and 6 bases at J, with 12 bases in the middle. CDR1 SGHTA and CDR2 FQGNSA come from the germline V gene. CDR3 DNA: TGTGCCAGCAGCTGGGCCACGGACGCTGAAGCTTTCTTT. It yields the protein CASSWATDAEAFF.

This clonotype is labeled as medium-sized. V gene TRBV7-6 combines with J gene TRBJ2-5, with D possibly being TRBD1 (6 bases). With 7 bases removed from V and 1 base from J, the gap between germline ends came to 16 bases. CDR3 length equals 15 residues. The germline CDR1 and CDR2 sequences are SGHVS and FNYEAQ. CDR3 amino acids: CASTPLGAVQETQYF. The CDR3 nucleotides are TGTGCCAGCACCCCCCTGGGGGCCGTCCAAGAGACCCAGTACTTC.

A few counts support this clonotype. The chain joins TRBV6-7 to TRBJ2-1; 9 bases are shared with TRBD1. TRBV6-7 is sorted into the ORF group, with uncertain function. V lost 7 bases, J lost 10 bases, and 14 bases stayed unmatched. This CDR3 has 15 residues. CDR3 in DNA: TGTGCCAGCACTACGGGACAGGGTGCGTGGTACGAGCAGTTCTTC. Amino acid sequence: CASTTGQGAWYEQFF.

The table lists this clonotype with a few counts. The chain has TRBV7-2 and TRBJ2-3; D is ambiguous. Germline V gene data show CDR1 as SGHTA and CDR2 as FQGNSA. The CDR3 contains 12 residues. V dropped 5 bases and J dropped 6 bases, with 9 bases sitting between them. The CDR3 DNA follows: TGTGCCAGCAGCCCATTTACTGATACGCAGTATTTT. As protein: CASSPFTDTQYF.

This chain connects TRBV7-3 to TRBJ2-2; D unclear. Trimming cost V 0 bases and J 3 bases, with 5 bases left between them. Germline CDR1 SGHTA, CDR2 FQGTGA. This CDR3 spans 14 amino acids. The CDR3 region is CASSLTGYTGELFF. The CDR3 DNA reads as TGTGCCAGCAGCTTAACGGGTTACACCGGGGAGCTGTTTTTT.

By proportion, this clonotype is hyperexpanded. The chain links TRBV6-6 to TRBJ2-1, with D perhaps TRBD1 or TRBD2 (5 bases each). CDR1 is MNHNY and CDR2 is SVGAGI in the germline V gene (reference sequence). V was clipped by 2 bases and J by 6 bases, with 8 bases between them. The CDR3 spans 13 residues. The chain's CDR3 is CASSYGTANEQFF. DNA for the CDR3: TGTGCCAGCAGTTACGGGACGGCCAATGAGCAGTTCTTC.

The chain joins TRBV5-6 to TRBJ2-1; no clear D gene. V was pared by 4 bases and J by 0 bases, with 11 bases between. CDR3 length: 15 amino acids. Per the germline V gene, CDR1 is SGHDT and CDR2 is YYEEEE. The CDR3 region has the DNA TGTGCCAGCAGCCTCGGGCGGAGCTCCTACAATGAGCAGTTCTTC. The encoded protein is CASSLGRSSYNEQFF.

V gene TRBV10-1 combines with J gene TRBJ2-1, with D uncertain. Germline CDR1 reads WNHNN; CDR2 reads SYGVQD (reference sequence). The V end was cut by 2 bases, the J end by 5 bases, with 7 bases between. The CDR3 is made up of 13 amino acids. CDR3: CASSEKLNNEQFF. The DNA of the CDR3 is TGCGCCAGCAGTGAGAAGCTTAACAATGAGCAGTTCTTC.

This clonotype was found a few times. The gene calls are TRBV6-6 and TRBJ2-1; D remains ambiguous. V shed 0 bases and J shed 3 bases, with 6 bases lying between them. Germline-derived CDR1 and CDR2 are MNHNY and SVGAGI (reference sequence). The CDR3 spans 14 residues. The CDR3 DNA reads as TGTGCCAGCAGTTACTCGGTAGACTACAATGAGCAGTTCTTC. It is translated as CASSYSVDYNEQFF.

This clonotype showed up just a few times. This chain joins TRBV7-8 and TRBJ2-3; D gene unclear. TRBJ2-5 explains the end of the DNA better; the J call may be wrong. The CDR3 contains 16 residues. Germline-derived CDR1 and CDR2 are SGHVS and FQNEAQ. CDR3 amino acids: CASSPEVINRGETQYF. DNA for the CDR3: TGTGCCAGCAGCCCAGAGGTTATCAACAGAGGAGAGACCCAGTACTTC.

The V call is TRBV6-1, the J call TRBJ2-1; 10 bases match TRBD2. Germline V lookup: CDR1 MNHNS, CDR2 SASEGT. The V segment lost 4 bases and the J segment 2 bases; nucleotides outside the gene matches: 5. The length of the CDR3 is 16 residues. The CDR3 sequence is CASSATTSGAYNEQFF. Here the CDR3 DNA reads TGTGCCAGCAGTGCCACTACTAGCGGGGCCTACAATGAGCAGTTCTTC.

The sample holds a few counts of this clonotype. V gene TRBV6-1 combines with J gene TRBJ2-1; D is perhaps TRBD1 or TRBD2 (5 bases each). Deletions cut 3 bases from V and 7 bases from J, with 13 bases between. Per germline, CDR1 MNHNS and CDR2 SASEGT. The CDR3 has 14 residues. The chain's CDR3 is CASSERSRENEQFF. For the CDR3, the DNA is TGTGCCAGCAGTGAGAGGTCCAGGGAGAATGAGCAGTTCTTC.